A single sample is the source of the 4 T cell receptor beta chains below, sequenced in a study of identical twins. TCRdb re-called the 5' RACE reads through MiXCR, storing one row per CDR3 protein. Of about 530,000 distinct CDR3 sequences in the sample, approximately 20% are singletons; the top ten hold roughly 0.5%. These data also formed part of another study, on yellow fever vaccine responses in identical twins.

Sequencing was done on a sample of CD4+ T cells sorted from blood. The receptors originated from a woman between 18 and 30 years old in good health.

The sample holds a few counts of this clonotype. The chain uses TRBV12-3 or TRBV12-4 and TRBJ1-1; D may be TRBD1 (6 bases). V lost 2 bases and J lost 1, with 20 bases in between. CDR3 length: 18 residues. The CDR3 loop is CASSLPSTGRGQNTEAFF. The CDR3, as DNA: TGTGCCAGCAGTTTACCCTCAACGGGAAGGGGACAGAACACTGAAGCTTTCTTT.

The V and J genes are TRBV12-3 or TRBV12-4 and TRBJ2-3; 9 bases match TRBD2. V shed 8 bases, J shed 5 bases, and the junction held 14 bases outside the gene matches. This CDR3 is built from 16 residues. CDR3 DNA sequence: TGTGCCAGCGAATTGGGGGCGGGAGGGCCCAAAGATACGCAGTATTTT. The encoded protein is CASELGAGGPKDTQYF.

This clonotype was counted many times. CDR3 coding DNA: TGTGCCAGCAGTGCTGTAGGGGACAATCAGCCCCAGCATTTT. Translation gives CASSAVGDNQPQHF. V and J are TRBV25-1 and TRBJ1-5, with a weak D call TRBD1 (5 bases). The germline gives CDR1 MGHDK, CDR2 SYGVNS. Trimming removed 4 bases at V and 3 bases at J, with 10 bases between. This CDR3 has 14 amino acids.

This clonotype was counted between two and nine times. CDR3 in amino acids: CSVEDLGGGAGGYYGYTF. For the CDR3, the DNA is TGCAGCGTTGAAGATCTAGGAGGGGGGGCAGGGGGTTACTATGGCTACACCTTC. The V call is TRBV29-1, the J call TRBJ1-2, with 7 positions matching TRBD1. This CDR3 spans 18 amino acids. Germline CDR1 reads SQVTM; CDR2 reads ANQGSEA. Trimming cost V 0 bases and J 3 bases; bases outside gene matches: 16. Full variable domain (outside the CDR3, taken from reference TRBV29-1 and TRBJ1-2): SAVISQKPSRDICQRGTSLTIQCQVDSQVTMMFWYRQQPGQSLTLIATANQGSEATYESGFVIDKFPISRPNLTFSTLTVSNMSPEDSSIYLCSVEDLGGGAGGYYGYTFGSGTRLTVV.